This paragraph reports one T cell receptor (beta chain). The clone's antigen remains unknown. No base qualities exist here, and no much larger clone lies one base off it. Its CDR3 holds 14 amino acids, cysteine through phenylalanine. Only the CDR3 DNA stays, 42 bases, in frame from base 1. V is cut by 3 bases and J by 2 bases, and the space between the germline ends is 14 bases. In the germline V gene (reference sequence), CDR1 corresponds to DFQATT and CDR2 to SNEGSKA. The sample originates from a study of T cell responses to AZD1222 COVID-19 vaccine (dated by TCRdb to 2020 to 2022). At the level of the whole study: A total of just over 230 trial participants underwent TCR sequencing, of whom 207 had received two doses of AZD1222 and about 26 had received two doses of the MenACWY control vaccine. Trial participants were enrolled by age into 18-55, 56-69 and 70-plus year subgroups, with 148, 28 and 57 TCR-sequenced participants respectively. Broad study findings and their caveats: The vaccine-associated CD4 TCRs covered the entire spike protein, and the dominant responses fell in regions 160-218 and 743-854. Epitopes outside the regions mutated in the B.1.351 and B.1.1.7 variants were reportedly recognized by nearly half of the unique spike-specific TCRs. Conclusions about previously exposed vaccinees are limited, since just a handful of AZD1222 recipients were seropositive for SARS-CoV-2 at baseline. In the small 56-69-year group, the increase in depth fell short of significance, most likely because of low power. Because no day 14 peak-response samples were available, repertoires were characterized only after the peak T cell response. After two AZD1222 doses, spike-specific TCR breadth and depth were significantly higher than at day 0 and than in MenACWY recipients. Most participants were white British and females outnumbered males, and the authors suggested that clonal diversity may have been underestimated.

Explained via the paper, the time point label denotes: about 28 days (+/-7) after the second vaccine dose. AZD1222 recipients with second doses at about 4 weeks or about 12 weeks were pooled, because spike-specific TCR depth and breadth did not differ between schedules. Samples from vaccinated people were obtained from the UK trials COV001 and COV002, which included a single-blind randomized controlled phase 2/3 trial of AZD1222 (ChAdOx1 nCoV-19) in healthy adults. For TCRbeta chain sequencing, PBMC samples from trial participants were taken at day 0 and at day 28 after the second dose. The CDR3 regions of human TCRbeta chains were analyzed by immunosequencing. As for how the authors treated the data: Repertoire TCRs were matched against a reference library of SARS-CoV-2-specific TCRs generated with the MIRA antigen-specificity platform. Breadth was defined as the fraction of unique TCRs that were SARS-CoV-2-associated. Depth was defined as the fraction of total T cells that were SARS-CoV-2-associated. Using the MIRA data, each spike-specific TCR was assigned both to the spike region to which the TCR was reactive and to a CD4 or CD8 class. Log10-transformed breadth and depth values were compared by one-way ANOVA with Sidak's multiple comparisons tests. In its TCRdb copy, this immuneACCESS table keeps in-frame sequences only and misses some clones. Where compared with another copy, unresolved V genes explain less than half of these, and the others have no known cause. V, J and clone size reflect that table, while D and trimming were determined from the DNA. In this sample the table shows some 70,000 clones, 75% to 85% of which occur a single time. The top ten clonotypes cover about 14% of the sample.

The sequence is built from TRBV20-1 and TRBJ2-7; too little of a D gene remains to name it. The TCR comes from an adult who received the AZD1222 COVID-19 vaccine. This material consisted of peripheral blood, taken 28 days after the second AZD1222 dose. The bases are TGCAGTGCTAGTGTGCACAGTAAACCCTACGAGCAGTACTTC. Its protein product is CSASVHSKPYEQYF.